The sample holds many counts of the clone carrying this TCR beta chain. Time point here: blood at routine non-recurrence follow-up after resection. No cells were sorted before sequencing. The whole RNA sequenced was extracted from tumor, nontumor lung or frozen PBMC. The length of the CDR3 is 17 residues. Between the trimmed V and J ends, which lost 3 bases and 4 bases, there was a span of 21 bases. Germline V gives CDR1 LGHNA, CDR2 YSLEER. These data are taken from a study of spatial heterogeneity in lung cancer. Study-level information: Where available, sequencing covered follow-up PBMC samples, taken at a median of roughly two years after resection.

Individual TCR cDNA molecules each bore their own unique molecular identifier. Each CDR3 protein gets one entry after TCRdb re-called the 5' RACE reads with MiXCR. The repertoire holds 8,500 to 14,000 distinct CDR3 sequences, with about a tenth as singletons. The sequence came from a female donor with early-stage non-small cell lung cancer. Sequences were derived from PBMCs, sampled at follow-up. This chain uses TRBV4-3 with TRBJ2-5, with D perhaps assigned TRBD1 or TRBD2 (5 bases each). The CDR3 is CASSQWGRVDSPETQYF. The CDR3 DNA reads as TGCGCCAGCAGCCAGTGGGGCAGGGTGGACTCCCCAGAGACCCAGTACTTC.